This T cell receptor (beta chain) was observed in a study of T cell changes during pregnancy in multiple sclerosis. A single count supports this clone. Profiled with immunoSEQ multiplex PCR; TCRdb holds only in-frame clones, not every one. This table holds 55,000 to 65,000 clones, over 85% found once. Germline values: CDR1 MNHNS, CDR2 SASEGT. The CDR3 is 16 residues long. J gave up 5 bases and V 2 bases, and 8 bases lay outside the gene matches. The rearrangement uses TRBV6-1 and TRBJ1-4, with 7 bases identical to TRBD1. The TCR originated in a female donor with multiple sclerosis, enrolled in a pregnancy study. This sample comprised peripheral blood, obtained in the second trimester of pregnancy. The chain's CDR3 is CASSEPPDRVNEKLFF. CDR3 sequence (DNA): TGTGCCAGCAGTGAACCCCCCGACAGGGTGAATGAAAAACTGTTTTTT.